These 22 T cell receptor beta chains were sequenced from one sample in a study of cytomegalovirus exposure and HLA in healthy donors. The primer mix had 60 Vbeta and 13 Jbeta primers. The data were produced by immunoSEQ multiplex PCR, yet TCRdb's version contains in-frame clones alone and is incomplete. The sample holds 95,000 to 110,000 clones, around 80% seen once. Sequenced sample: PBMCs. These receptors were collected from a woman aged 18-35 years in good health and CMV-seropositive.

The chain is built from TRBV23-1 and TRBJ2-7; TRBD2 might be the D (6 bases). TRBV23-1 is an ORF, with its function uncertain. This CDR3 contains 14 residues. Trimming left V 4 bases short and J 0 bases short, with 10 bases between. In DNA form, the CDR3 reads TGCGCCAGCAGTCCGGGGGTAAGCTCCTACGAGCAGTACTTC. It specifies CASSPGVSSYEQYF.

Points on this clone: The sample has other DNA sequences that encode this CDR3 too. The chain couples TRBV6-5 to TRBJ2-7; D may be TRBD2 (6 bases). V was pared by 4 bases and J by 10 bases, with 14 bases between. The CDR3 extends over 12 amino acids. Germline assignment: CDR1 MNHEY and CDR2 SVGAGI. The CDR3 nucleotides read TGTGCCAGCAGTTTGGGGGACTCCCAACAGTACTTC. This encodes CASSLGDSQQYF.

The chain uses TRBV7-2 and TRBJ2-1; 10 nucleotides match TRBD2. Per germline, CDR1 SGHTA and CDR2 FQGNSA. The length of the CDR3 is 16 residues. J lost 6 bases, V lost 3 bases, and 8 bases had no gene match. Here the CDR3 reads CASSFGELAGINEQFF. The CDR3 nucleotides read TGTGCCAGCAGCTTCGGGGAACTAGCGGGGATCAATGAGCAGTTCTTC.

The CDR3 nucleotides are TGTGCCAGCAGTTACGTCCCTTCCACAGATACGCAGTATTTT. Protein product: CASSYVPSTDTQYF. The chain recombines TRBV6-5 with TRBJ2-3; D is unresolved. V dropped 2 bases and J dropped 2 bases, with 8 bases sitting between them. The CDR3 length is 14 residues. CDR1 and CDR2 from the germline V gene are MNHEY and SVGAGI.

The V call is TRBV2, the J call TRBJ1-1, with D hard to call. Germline loops: CDR1 SNHLY, CDR2 FYNNEI. CDR3 length: 15 residues. V shed 8 bases and J shed 1 base, with 17 bases lying between them. The CDR3 DNA reads TGTGCCAGCGCCCTTCTCCGGGTGGGGAACACTGAAGCTTTCTTT. This codes for CASALLRVGNTEAFF.

The chain uses TRBV2 and TRBJ2-7, with TRBD1 identical over 9 bases. The CDR3 has 14 residues. Germline CDR1 and CDR2: SNHLY and FYNNEI. The junction had 8 bases not matched to a gene; V was cut back by 11 bases and J by 0 bases. CDR3 amino acids: CASSGQGSSYEQYF. The CDR3 coding sequence is TGTGCCTCGTCGGGACAGGGCAGCTCCTACGAGCAGTACTTC. The full variable domain, its missing parts supplied by reference TRBV2 and TRBJ2-7, is EPEVTQTPSHQVTQMGQEVILRCVPISNHLYFYWYRQILGQKVEFLVSFYNNEISEKSEIFDDQFSVERPDGSNFTLKIRSTKLEDSAMYFCASSGQGSSYEQYFGPGTRLTVT.

The chain employs TRBV6-5 and TRBJ1-5; TRBD1 might be the D (6 bases). Germline V CDR1 and CDR2: MNHEY, SVGAGI. V was cut by 5 bases and J by 3 bases, with 14 bases left in between. The length of the CDR3 is 15 residues. The CDR3 here is CASSASGGVNQPQHF. The DNA of the CDR3 is TGTGCCAGCAGTGCTAGCGGGGGCGTCAATCAGCCCCAGCATTTT.

This chain uses TRBV28 with TRBJ1-5; D is unclear. V was trimmed by 5 bases and J by 7 bases, leaving 12 bases between them. Germline V gene data show CDR1 as MDHEN and CDR2 as SYDVKM. The CDR3 length is 13 residues. CDR3 in DNA: TGTGCCAGCAGTAGCGTTCGTGGGCAGCCCCAGCATTTT. Residues: CASSSVRGQPQHF.

V and J are TRBV5-1 and TRBJ1-2, with D unclear. CDR1 is SGHRS and CDR2 is YFSETQ in the germline V gene. The V end was cut by 0 bases, the J end by 8 bases, with 14 bases between. CDR3 size: 14 residues. The CDR3 reads CASSLEGGPAGYTF. The DNA for the CDR3 is TGCGCCAGCAGCTTGGAGGGCGGGCCCGCGGGCTACACCTTC. Complete variable domain (other parts from reference TRBV5-1 and TRBJ1-2): KAGVTQTPRYLIKTRGQQVTLSCSPISGHRSVSWYQQTPGQGLQFLFEYFSETQRNKGNFPGRFSGRQFSNSRSEMNVSTLELGDSALYLCASSLEGGPAGYTFGSGTRLTVV.

The rearrangement joins TRBV10-3 to TRBJ1-2; no clear D gene. The germline V gene encodes CDR1 ENHRY and CDR2 SYGVKD. This CDR3 has 14 residues. The germline V and J ends were trimmed by 0 bases and 5 bases, with 10 bases remaining between them. CDR3 sequence: CAISESGRIYGYTF. The DNA for the CDR3 is TGTGCCATCAGTGAGTCGGGCAGGATTTATGGCTACACCTTC.

The chain is built from TRBV28 and TRBJ1-2; 9 bases match TRBD1. This CDR3 is 12 amino acids long. CDR1 MDHEN and CDR2 SYDVKM come from the germline V gene. Losses at the gene ends were 6 bases for V and 8 bases for J; bases not matched to a gene: 4. CDR3 residues: CASRETGGGYTF. CDR3 in DNA: TGTGCCAGCAGGGAAACAGGGGGCGGCTACACCTTC.

This sequence joins TRBV29-1 and TRBJ2-5; TRBD1 matches 7 bases. The germline V gene encodes CDR1 SQVTM and CDR2 ANQGSEA. V was clipped by 4 bases and J by 4 bases; unmatched bases: 6. The CDR3 loop spans 13 amino acids. The CDR3, as DNA: TGCAGCGTTGCCGAGGGGGCCGGAGAGACCCAGTACTTC. It is translated as CSVAEGAGETQYF. The full variable domain, with the rest looked up from reference TRBV29-1 and TRBJ2-5, is SAVISQKPSRDICQRGTSLTIQCQVDSQVTMMFWYRQQPGQSLTLIATANQGSEATYESGFVIDKFPISRPNLTFSTLTVSNMSPEDSSIYLCSVAEGAGETQYFGPGTRLLVL.

The chain couples TRBV28 to TRBJ2-7, with D possibly TRBD2 on 6 matching bases. This CDR3 comprises 14 residues. Germline lookup yields CDR1 MDHEN and CDR2 SYDVKM. Deletions cut 6 bases from V and 2 bases from J, with 14 bases between. CDR3 in DNA: TGTGCCAGCAGAAATGTCGGGGGTACCTACGAGCAGTACTTC. Its translation is CASRNVGGTYEQYF. The full variable domain, completed using reference TRBV28 and TRBJ2-7, is DVKVTQSSRYLVKRTGEKVFLECVQDMDHENMFWYRQDPGLGLRLIYFSYDVKMKEKGDIPEGYSVSREKKERFSLILESASTNQTSMYLCASRNVGGTYEQYFGPGTRLTVT.

The rearrangement uses TRBV19 and TRBJ2-7; D is possibly TRBD2 (6 bases). This CDR3 is built from 13 residues. The germline CDR1 and CDR2 sequences are LNHDA and SQIVND (reference sequence). V was cut by 7 bases and J by 3 bases, with 13 bases left in between. The CDR3 region is CASNPGGDYEQYF. DNA of the CDR3: TGTGCCAGTAACCCCGGGGGTGACTACGAGCAGTACTTC.

This chain's CDR3 is CASGSGTRGYNEQFF. DNA for the CDR3: TGTGCTAGTGGTTCGGGGACTAGAGGGTACAATGAGCAGTTCTTC. This chain uses TRBV12-5 with TRBJ2-1; 8 bases align to TRBD2. Trimming took 4 bases from V and 4 from J; bases not matched to a gene: 6. CDR1 LGHNT and CDR2 FRNRAP come from the germline V gene. This CDR3 contains 15 residues.

The V call is TRBV2, the J call TRBJ1-5, with a tentative D call TRBD1 (5 bases). V was pared by 6 bases and J by 4 bases, with 16 bases between. The CDR3 has 15 residues. Germline CDR1 is SNHLY and CDR2 is FYNNEI. DNA for the CDR3: TGTGCCAGCAGGCAGGCAGGGCAACGAAATCAGCCCCAGCATTTT. It encodes CASRQAGQRNQPQHF.

V and J are TRBV2 and TRBJ1-2; 9 bases agree with TRBD1. Germline loops: CDR1 SNHLY, CDR2 FYNNEI. This CDR3 is 14 amino acids long. The J segment lost 8 bases and the V segment lost 5 bases, leaving 9 bases of the junction unmatched. CDR3 coding DNA: TGTGCCAGCAGTCGGACAGGGGAATCGAGAGGCTACACCTTC. Translation gives CASSRTGESRGYTF.

The CDR3 spells CASSFGTAGSPLHF. The CDR3 DNA reads TGCGCCAGCAGCTTTGGGACAGCGGGTTCACCCCTCCACTTT. The V gene is TRBV5-1, the J gene TRBJ1-6; 7 nucleotides match TRBD1. Germline assignment: CDR1 SGHRS and CDR2 YFSETQ. The J segment lost 9 bases and the V segment lost 2 bases, leaving 5 bases of the junction unmatched. The CDR3 consists of 14 residues.

For the CDR3, the DNA is TGTGCCAGCAGGGATAGCGGGAGCTCCTACGAGCAGTACTTC. Translation: CASRDSGSSYEQYF. J is TRBJ2-7 and V is TRBV6-1, with 9 bases lining up with TRBD2. CDR1 and CDR2 from the germline V gene are MNHNS and SASEGT. V dropped 6 bases and J dropped 0; count of bases not matched to a gene: 3. This CDR3 is built from 14 residues.

The chain uses TRBV11-2 and TRBJ2-7, with a tentative D call TRBD2 (5 bases). This CDR3 is 13 amino acids long. Germline CDR1 and CDR2: SGHAT and FQNNGV. V lost 0 bases to trimming and J lost 4 bases, with 7 bases between them. CDR3 DNA: TGTGCCAGCAGCTTAGAGCGGAGGTACGAGCAGTACTTC. Protein: CASSLERRYEQYF. Full variable domain (rest looked up from reference TRBV11-2 and TRBJ2-7): EAGVAQSPRYKIIEKRQSVAFWCNPISGHATLYWYQQILGQGPKLLIQFQNNGVVDDSQLPKDRFSAERLKGVDSTLKIQPAKLEDSAVYLCASSLERRYEQYFGPGTRLTVT.

V is TRBV6-1 and J is TRBJ1-2; 9 nucleotides agree with TRBD1. J gave up 0 bases and V 2 bases, and 10 bases lay outside the gene matches. Looked up from germline, CDR1 is MNHNS and CDR2 is SASEGT. This CDR3 is built from 18 residues. The CDR3 DNA sequence: TGTGCCAGCAGTGAAAGTTTGTCGGACAGGGGCCCTAACTATGGCTACACCTTC. Residues: CASSESLSDRGPNYGYTF.

This clone was picked up one time. The V gene is TRBV5-1, the J gene TRBJ2-2, with D uncertain. The CDR3 length is 15 residues. CDR1 is SGHRS, CDR2 YFSETQ, per germline. Trimming cost V 0 bases and J 3 bases, with 9 bases left between them. The CDR3 loop reads CASSLAGYDTGELFF. The CDR3 DNA is TGCGCCAGCAGCTTGGCCGGTTACGACACCGGGGAGCTGTTTTTT.